This is a list of T cell receptor beta chains from one sample in a study of shared clonotypes between healthy human individuals. The table came from immunoSEQ multiplex PCR; TCRdb's copy has only in-frame clones and leaves some out. The sample shows about 460,000 clones, around 77% of them seen only once. Sequenced material: PBMCs. These receptor sequences come from a woman aged 40-49 years in good health. Some clones in this sample may be carry-over from other donors' samples. Each CDR3 is given with its conserved first and last residue. D genes are given only for firm matches. Clone size appears in some rows only: once, few, many, or a class for an expanded clone.

V	D	size	J	CDR3	DNA
TRBV9	NA	NA	TRBJ2-3	CASSVVPNGDTQYF	TGTGCCAGCAGCGTAGTCCCCAACGGGGATACGCAGTATTTT
TRBV15	NA	NA	TRBJ1-3	CATSRDRSSGNTIYF	TGTGCCACCAGCAGAGATAGGAGTTCTGGAAACACCATATATTTT
TRBV30	TRBD1	once	TRBJ2-2	CAWGQALTGELFF	TGTGCCTGGGGACAGGCCTTAACCGGGGAGCTGTTTTTT
TRBV29-1	TRBD2	NA	TRBJ2-1	CSQCGGLAGNEQFF	TGCAGCCAATGCGGTGGGCTAGCGGGAAATGAGCAGTTCTTC
TRBV16	NA	many	TRBJ1-1	CASSLFVTEAFF	TGTGCCAGCAGCCTCTTTGTTACTGAAGCTTTCTTT
TRBV6-6	NA	few	TRBJ1-1	CASSFSGMNTEAFF	TGTGCCAGCAGTTTCTCCGGGATGAACACTGAAGCTTTCTTT
TRBV28	NA	NA	TRBJ1-2	CASSNTALANYGYTF	TGTGCCAGCAGCAATACAGCTCTAGCTAACTATGGCTACACCTTC
TRBV27	NA	NA	TRBJ2-2	CASSTDLTGELFF	TGTGCCAGCAGTACCGACCTCACCGGGGAGCTGTTTTTT
TRBV18	TRBD1	NA	TRBJ1-2	CASSPGQGNYGYTF	TGTGCCAGCTCACCCGGACAGGGTAACTATGGCTACACCTTC
TRBV30	TRBD1	NA	TRBJ2-6	CAWSKTGAGANVLTF	TGTGCCTGGAGTAAGACAGGGGCTGGGGCCAACGTCCTGACTTTC
TRBV7-9	NA	NA	TRBJ1-2	CASSLIVGAYSGYGYTF	TGTGCCAGCAGCTTAATTGTCGGGGCTTATAGCGGCTATGGCTACACCTTC
TRBV19	NA	NA	TRBJ2-7	CASTRSTESYEQYF	TGTGCCAGTACCAGATCGACAGAATCCTACGAGCAGTACTTC
TRBV29-1	NA	NA	TRBJ1-1	CSVDPGFGRPEAFF	TGCAGCGTTGATCCAGGGTTTGGGAGACCTGAAGCTTTCTTT
TRBV7-2	NA	NA	TRBJ2-2	CASSPWGTGELFF	TGTGCCAGCAGCCCCTGGGGCACCGGGGAGCTGTTTTTT
TRBV30	NA	once	TRBJ2-5	CAWSELVETQYF	TGTGCCTGGAGTGAGCTGGTGGAGACCCAGTACTTC
TRBV2	TRBD2	few	TRBJ2-1	CASSEGLAKYNEQFF	TGTGCCAGCAGTGAGGGACTAGCGAAGTACAATGAGCAGTTCTTC
TRBV5-1	TRBD1	NA	TRBJ1-1	CASSEGQADNTEAFF	TGCGCCAGCAGCGAGGGACAGGCCGATAACACTGAAGCTTTCTTT
TRBV28	TRBD1	NA	TRBJ2-7	CASSPLGQGNPSSYEQYF	TGTGCCAGCAGTCCCCTCGGACAGGGGAACCCCTCCTCCTACGAGCAATACTTC
TRBV7-9	NA	NA	TRBJ2-1	CASSSPLTTGYNEQFF	TGTGCCAGCAGCTCACCCTTAACCACTGGATACAATGAGCAGTTCTTC
TRBV5-1	TRBD2	NA	TRBJ2-7	CASSLAGTSGLPEQYF	TGCGCCAGCAGCTTGGCCGGGACTAGCGGGCTACCCGAACAGTACTTC
TRBV5-1	NA	NA	TRBJ1-1	CASSLDRLMNTEAFF	TGCGCCAGCAGCTTGGACAGACTGATGAACACTGAAGCTTTCTTT
TRBV5-4	NA	NA	TRBJ1-1	CASSLGGAQSTEAFF	TGTGCCAGCAGCTTAGGGGGGGCGCAAAGTACTGAAGCTTTCTTT
TRBV9	NA	NA	TRBJ2-3	CASSVGRSTDTQYF	TGTGCCAGCAGCGTAGGGAGATCCACAGATACGCAGTATTTT
TRBV28	NA	NA	TRBJ1-4	CASSSYNEKLFF	TGTGCCAGCAGTTCCTATAATGAAAAACTGTTTTTT
TRBV7-2	NA	few	TRBJ1-1	CASSPFVSEAFF	TGTGCCAGCAGCCCCTTCGTAAGTGAAGCTTTCTTT
TRBV7-6	NA	NA	TRBJ2-2	CASSSTIGTGNTGELFF	TGTGCCAGCAGCTCAACGATCGGGACTGGAAACACCGGGGAGCTGTTTTTT
TRBV28	NA	NA	TRBJ2-7	CASTPTSYEQYF	TGTGCCAGCACCCCGACATCCTACGAGCAGTACTTC
TRBV9	TRBD2	NA	TRBJ2-4	CASSTPTSGSDIQYF	TGTGCCAGCAGCACGCCGACTAGCGGGAGTGACATTCAGTACTTC
TRBV7-3	NA	NA	TRBJ1-1	CASSESMDTEAFF	TGTGCCAGCAGCGAATCGATGGACACTGAAGCTTTCTTT